These 9 T cell receptor beta chains were all obtained from the same sample, sequenced in a study of T cells in Graves' hyperthyroidism and ophthalmopathy. Amplification of TCR beta CDR3 regions was performed using RNA transcripts as template. TCR CDR3 underwent first-round RT-PCR with the HTBI primer set. Each CDR3 protein gets one entry after TCRdb re-called the multiplex PCR reads with MiXCR. The repertoire has approximately 640,000 distinct CDR3 sequences, about 45% of them found once; the top ten carry under 8.5%. Sample: peripheral blood or thyroid tissue (not recorded which). The source of these receptors is an adult man with Graves' disease, either hyperthyroidism or ophthalmopathy (not recorded which).

There are a few counts of this clonotype. V gene TRBV6-4 combines with J gene TRBJ2-5; TRBD1 matches at 9 bases. From germline, CDR1 is MRHNA and CDR2 SNTAGT. Trimming cost V 6 bases and J 3 bases; bases outside gene matches: 8. The CDR3 has 15 amino acids. The CDR3 sequence: CASRELTGGEETQYF. In DNA form, the CDR3 reads TGTGCCAGCAGAGAATTGACAGGGGGTGAAGAGACCCAGTACTTC.

The chain is built from TRBV10-3 and TRBJ1-5; D gene ambiguous. Between the trimmed V and J ends, which lost 11 bases and 3 bases, there was a span of 14 bases. This CDR3 contains 13 residues. Looked up from germline, CDR1 is ENHRY and CDR2 is SYGVKD. The CDR3 region is CAVRRGANQPQHF. The CDR3 region has the DNA TGTGCCGTGAGACGGGGAGCCAATCAGCCCCAGCATTTT.

The V call is TRBV4-1, the J call TRBJ2-6; TRBD1 matches at 9 bases. The germline gives CDR1 MGHRA, CDR2 YSYEKL. V shed 0 bases and J 3 bases; nucleotides not matched to a gene: 6. This CDR3 spans 18 amino acids. The chain's CDR3 is CASSQEWDRVIGANVLTF. In nucleotides, the CDR3 is TGCGCCAGCAGCCAAGAGTGGGACAGGGTTATTGGGGCCAACGTCCTGACTTTC.

The chain couples TRBV20-1 to TRBJ2-5; 12 bases map to TRBD1. Trimming cost V 1 base and J 4 bases; bases outside gene matches: 7. The CDR3 runs 16 residues. Germline V CDR1 and CDR2: DFQATT, SNEGSKA (reference sequence). The CDR3 DNA reads as TGCAGTGCTAGAGCCGGGACAGGGGGCGTTGGAGAGACCCAGTACTTC. This codes for CSARAGTGGVGETQYF.

For the CDR3, the DNA is TGTGCCAGCAGTGACGACAGGGGGTTAACTGGAAAACTGTTTTTT. It encodes CASSDDRGLTGKLFF. This chain uses TRBV6-4 with TRBJ1-4, with TRBD1 matching over 9 bases. The ends lost 2 bases at V and 10 bases at J; junction bases unmatched: 8. Germline-derived CDR1 and CDR2 are MRHNA and SNTAGT. The CDR3 runs to 15 residues.

The V call is TRBV6-1, the J call TRBJ1-2, with D possibly matching TRBD1 (6 bases). This CDR3 is built from 15 residues. Germline V gene sequence: CDR1 MNHNS, CDR2 SASEGT. The V and J ends lost 4 bases and 2 bases respectively, with 14 bases between them. This CDR3 is CASSARTAKNYGYTF. The CDR3 DNA is TGTGCCAGCAGTGCTAGGACAGCAAAAAACTATGGCTACACCTTC.

With respect to this clonotype: A clone one base away is much larger, so this may be a read error. Lacking the conserved final phenylalanine or tryptophan, this CDR3 likely reflects a read error. The gene calls are TRBV5-1 and TRBJ1-1, with D maybe TRBD1 (6 bases). Per germline, CDR1 SGHRS and CDR2 YFSETQ. The V end lost 3 bases, the J end lost 10 bases, and 16 bases lay between the germline ends. The length of the CDR3 is 13 residues. CDR3 in amino acids: CASSSATGTTAFL. The CDR3 region has the DNA TGCGCCAGCAGCTCTGCCACCGGGACAACAGCTTTCCTT.

The table lists this clonotype with a few counts. The chain has TRBV10-3 and TRBJ2-5; 12 nucleotides agree with TRBD2. CDR1 and CDR2 from the germline V gene are ENHRY and SYGVKD. V was clipped by 0 bases and J by 3 bases; unmatched bases: 11. The CDR3 has 19 amino acids. CDR3 residues: CAISESPTGWTSGEETQYF. CDR3 in DNA: TGTGCCATCAGTGAGTCCCCAACAGGCTGGACTAGCGGGGAAGAGACCCAGTACTTC.

CDR3 nucleotide sequence: TGTGCCAGCAGTGGGGGGCTAGGAAACACCTTC. Translation: CASSGGLGNTF. V usage is TRBV2 and J usage is TRBJ1-2; D possibly corresponds to TRBD1 (6 bases). V lost 4 bases to trimming and J lost 12 bases, with 12 bases between them. The germline V gene has CDR1 SNHLY and CDR2 FYNNEI. The CDR3 runs 11 residues.